A selection of T cell receptor beta chains follows, all from one sample in a study of blood T cell repertoires in COVID-19. Here immunoSEQ multiplex PCR was the method, and the copy in TCRdb shows in-frame clones only, minus some. Among around 330,000 clones listed, roughly 90% were seen once. The sample consisted of PBMCs or T cells enriched from blood (not recorded which). All receptors derive from a middle-aged woman who had recovered from COVID-19. Both conserved end residues are part of each CDR3. A D gene is named only where the DNA matches it firmly. The listing skips clone size in some rows; elsewhere it reads once, few, many or a size class.

d_call clone_size j_call cdr3_length v_call cdr3_nt cdr3_aa
. . TRBJ2-2 16 TRBV6-2/TRBV6-3 TGTGCCAGCAGTCGACTTAGACCCGGGAACACCGGGGAGCTGTTTTTT CASSRLRPGNTGELFF
. . TRBJ2-5 15 TRBV5-1 TGCGCCAGCAGCCCGGCCGGGAGCTACCAAGAGACCCAGTACTTC CASSPAGSYQETQYF
TRBD1 . TRBJ1-1 14 TRBV10-3 TGTGCCATCAGTCCCGGACAGGGCGACACTGAAGCTTTCTTT CAISPGQGDTEAFF
. once TRBJ2-7 15 TRBV28 TGTGCCAGCAGTTTCTCTCGGGCAGGGACCTACGAGCAGTACTTC CASSFSRAGTYEQYF
. . TRBJ2-6 18 TRBV4-3 TGCGCCAGCAGCCAAGGACAGGCGGCAAGTGCTGGGGCCAACGTCCTGACTTTC CASSQGQAASAGANVLTF
TRBD2 . TRBJ2-1 14 TRBV30 TGTGCCTGGAGTAAACTGGGAGGGTACAATGAGCAGTTCTTC CAWSKLGGYNEQFF
TRBD2 . TRBJ2-3 15 TRBV9 TGTGCCAGCAGCGTCGGCGGCGGGGGGGGAGATACGCAGTATTTT CASSVGGGGGDTQYF
. . TRBJ1-3 15 TRBV6-6 TGTGCCAGCAGTTACTCAGAGGGCTCTGGAAACACCATATATTTT CASSYSEGSGNTIYF
TRBD2 few TRBJ2-1 15 TRBV9 TGTGCCAGCAGCGTAGGAGGGACTATTAACAATGAGCAGTTCTTC CASSVGGTINNEQFF
TRBD1 . TRBJ2-7 17 TRBV3-1/TRBV3-2 TGTGCCAGCAGCCAAGTCATCGGGACAGCAAGCTCCTACGAGCAGTACTTC CASSQVIGTASSYEQYF
. . TRBJ2-5 15 TRBV19 TGTGCCAGTAGTATATCCCCAATTGCTGGCGAGACCCAGTACTTC CASSISPIAGETQYF
. . TRBJ2-5 15 TRBV7-3 TGTGCCAGCAGCTTAACGGCTCAGACAGTAGAGACCCAGTACTTC CASSLTAQTVETQYF
. . TRBJ1-1 13 TRBV12-3/TRBV12-4 TGTGCCAGCAGACGAACAAGGAACACTGAAGCTTTCTTT CASRRTRNTEAFF
TRBD1 . TRBJ1-1 15 TRBV2 TGTGCCAGCAGTAGGGACAGGGGAATGAACACTGAAGCTTTCTTT CASSRDRGMNTEAFF
TRBD2 . TRBJ2-7 15 TRBV7-2 TGTGCCAGCAGCTCCGGCGGGGGGGTCGTTTACGAGCAGTACTTC CASSSGGGVVYEQYF
TRBD1 . TRBJ1-1 13 TRBV19 TGTGCCAGTAGGCGACAGGGGGCCATTGAAGCTTTCTTT CASRRQGAIEAFF
TRBD1 . TRBJ1-5 16 TRBV7-2 TGTGCCAGCAGCGCGCAGGGGGCGGGAAGCAATCAGCCCCAGCATTTT CASSAQGAGSNQPQHF
. . TRBJ2-7 17 TRBV4-1 TGCGCCAGCAGCCAAGATCCCACCGGGGAGGGGGGATACGAGCAGTACTTC CASSQDPTGEGGYEQYF
TRBD2 once TRBJ2-2 17 TRBV4-1 TGCGCCAGCAGCCTGGGACTAGCGGGAGCCCCCAACGGGGAGCTGTTTTTT CASSLGLAGAPNGELFF
. . TRBJ1-2 15 TRBV5-4 TGTGCCAGCAGCTTGGAACAGGGCGCTAACTATGGCTACACCTTC CASSLEQGANYGYTF
. . TRBJ2-7 15 TRBV4-1 TGCGCCAGCAGTTACTCCGAGGTGAGCTCCTACGAGCAGTACTTC CASSYSEVSSYEQYF
TRBD1 . TRBJ1-1 16 TRBV10-3 TGTGCCGCCTCACTTACCGGGACAGGGGGCGACACTGAAGCTTTCTTT CAASLTGTGGDTEAFF
. . TRBJ1-1 11 TRBV2 TGTGCCAGCACCCGGACAGTTGAAGCTTTCTTT CASTRTVEAFF
TRBD1 . TRBJ2-7 14 TRBV28 TGTGCCAGCAGCCGTACAGGGGACTCCTACGAGCAGTACTTC CASSRTGDSYEQYF
TRBD1 few TRBJ1-5 16 TRBV11-2 TGTGCCAGCAGCTTAGGACCGGGACAGGGTTATCAGCCCCAGCATTTT CASSLGPGQGYQPQHF
TRBD1 . TRBJ1-2 17 TRBV6-2/TRBV6-3 TGTGCCAGCAGTCCATTCGGGACAGGGCCCTCTAACTATGGCTACACCTTC CASSPFGTGPSNYGYTF
. . TRBJ2-7 16 TRBV7-3 TGTGCCAGCAGCGAGACCGTGGTTACGGGTTGGAACGAGCAGTACTTC CASSETVVTGWNEQYF
. . TRBJ2-1 16 TRBV24-1 TGTGCCACCAGTGCCCCACACCAAAGCTCCTACAATGAGCAGTTCTTC CATSAPHQSSYNEQFF
. . TRBJ2-1 13 TRBV11-3 TGTGCCAGCAGCCCCCGGGTCTCGGGTGAGCAGTTCTTC CASSPRVSGEQFF
. . TRBJ2-1 15 TRBV9 TGTGCCAGCAGCGGCGGGACTCACGACGGCAATGAGCAGTTCTTC CASSGGTHDGNEQFF
. once TRBJ2-7 16 TRBV7-6 TGTGCCAGCAGCCCTAGTCAACAGGGTTCTACCTACGAGCAGTACTTC CASSPSQQGSTYEQYF
. . TRBJ1-5 14 TRBV4-3 TGCGCCAGCAGCCAAGACCCAGGGAATCAGCCCCAGCATTTT CASSQDPGNQPQHF
TRBD1 once TRBJ2-7 14 TRBV6-5 TGTGCCAGCAAAACGACAGGGACAACCTACGAGCAGTACTTC CASKTTGTTYEQYF